A selection of T cell receptor beta chains follows, all from one sample in a study of blood T cell repertoires in COVID-19. Sequenced by immunoSEQ multiplex PCR; TCRdb stores in-frame clones only, minus some. The sample contains about 190,000 clones, 84% of which appear only once. The sequencing sample was made of peripheral blood. The receptors stem from a woman aged 65 to 85 with active or convalescent COVID-19. Both conserved end residues are part of each CDR3. Each record gives: V gene, J gene, clone size, D gene, CDR3 DNA, CDR3 protein. The D gene is left open where the match is weak. Size values are once, few and many counts, or a class for expanded clones, and some rows have none.

TRBV11-2	TRBJ1-4	NA	TRBD1	TGTGCCAGCAGCCCGGAGGACAGGGGGCGCGAGGTAACTAATGAAAAACTGTTTTTT	CASSPEDRGREVTNEKLFF
TRBV10-3	TRBJ2-5	NA	TRBD1	TGTGCCATCAGTGATTCCGGGACAGGGATGGGGGACCCCCAAGAGACCCAGTACTTC	CAISDSGTGMGDPQETQYF
TRBV7-9	TRBJ1-1	NA	TRBD1	TGTGCCAGCAGCCACTCAGGGGGCGAAGCTTTCTTT	CASSHSGGEAFF
TRBV21-1	TRBJ2-7	few	NA	TGTGCCAGCAGCGTAATGGACAGGGACCTCTACGAGCAGTACTTC	CASSVMDRDLYEQYF
TRBV6-6	TRBJ2-7	NA	TRBD2	TGTGCCAGCGGGGCGGGAGGGCGCTACGAGCAGTACTTC	CASGAGGRYEQYF
TRBV25-1	TRBJ1-6	few	TRBD1	TGTGCCAGCAGTGACGGGGGGGCCAGGGGGAATTCACCCCTCCACTTT	CASSDGGARGNSPLHF
TRBV19	TRBJ1-6	NA	NA	TGTGCCAGTAAGGAGGGGCCGGGCCATTCACCCCTCCACTTT	CASKEGPGHSPLHF
TRBV19	TRBJ2-7	once	TRBD1	TGTGCCAGTAGTATAGGAGGACAGGGACCCTACGAGCAGTACTTC	CASSIGGQGPYEQYF
TRBV7-9	TRBJ2-7	NA	TRBD2	TGTGCCAGCAGCCTGGGGGGGACCGGAGAGCAGTACTTC	CASSLGGTGEQYF
TRBV28	TRBJ1-2	NA	TRBD1	TGTGCCAGCAGTTCAGGGGGCGCAGGTTATGGCTACACCTTC	CASSSGGAGYGYTF
TRBV11-3	TRBJ2-7	NA	NA	TGTGCCAGCAGCTTAGCGGGAGGGGGCGGCGAGCAGTACTTC	CASSLAGGGGEQYF
TRBV6-4	TRBJ2-1	NA	TRBD2	TGTGCCAGCAGTGAATGGCCGGGAGGGTACAATGAGCAGTTCTTC	CASSEWPGGYNEQFF
TRBV6-5	TRBJ1-1	NA	NA	TGTGCCAGCAGCAAGACTCTCCAGAACACTGAAGCTTTCTTT	CASSKTLQNTEAFF
TRBV2	TRBJ1-5	NA	NA	TGTGCCAGCAGTGATCTGAGCAATCAGCCCCAGCATTTT	CASSDLSNQPQHF
TRBV5-8	TRBJ2-5	NA	NA	TGTGCCAGCAGCTGGGCGGGCGGTGGGGAGACCCAGTACTTC	CASSWAGGGETQYF
TRBV2	TRBJ1-1	NA	NA	TGTGCCAGCAGTGGGGAGAGGGGGACTGAAGCTTTCTTT	CASSGERGTEAFF
TRBV7-9	TRBJ1-3	few	TRBD1	TGTGCCAGCAGCTTAGCAGGGACAGGTGGCTCTGGAAACACCATATATTTT	CASSLAGTGGSGNTIYF
TRBV6-5	TRBJ2-6	NA	NA	TGTGCCAGCAGTTACCAAGGGGCTGGGGCCAACGTCCTGACTTTC	CASSYQGAGANVLTF
TRBV10-2	TRBJ1-2	few	NA	TGCGCCAGCAGTGAGTGGGCCGCCCCAGACGGCGGCTACACCTTC	CASSEWAAPDGGYTF
TRBV7-3	TRBJ2-3	NA	NA	TGTGCCAGCAGCTTAGGAGTCGGCACAGATACGCAGTATTTT	CASSLGVGTDTQYF
TRBV7-3	TRBJ2-2	once	NA	TGTGCCAGCAGCTTAGACAGGAGAGCCGGCGGGGAGCTGTTTTTT	CASSLDRRAGGELFF
TRBV28	TRBJ2-3	NA	NA	TGTGCCAGCAGCCTAAGTCTCAGGCCCACAGATACGCAGTATTTT	CASSLSLRPTDTQYF
TRBV19	TRBJ1-4	NA	NA	TGTGCCAGTAGTACTACAGGGTCTCCTAATGAAAAACTGTTTTTT	CASSTTGSPNEKLFF
TRBV5-1	TRBJ1-1	NA	TRBD1	TGCGCCAGCAGCCCGCGGAGGGGGCGCATAGGATCGGCTGAAGCTTTCTTT	CASSPRRGRIGSAEAFF
TRBV18	TRBJ1-4	NA	NA	TGTGCCAGCTCACCACGAACCTCGAGCAGGGCGACTAATGAAAAACTGTTTTTT	CASSPRTSSRATNEKLFF
TRBV12-5	TRBJ2-7	NA	TRBD1	TGTGCTAGTGGTCCCGGACAGGGTGCCCACGAGCAGTACTTC	CASGPGQGAHEQYF
TRBV27	TRBJ2-1	few	TRBD1	TGTGCCAGCAGTCTAGACAGGGGGCTTGAGCAGTTCTTC	CASSLDRGLEQFF
TRBV11-3	TRBJ2-2	few	TRBD1	TGTGCCAGCTCCGGGACAGCTAACACCGGGGAGCTGTTTTTT	CASSGTANTGELFF
TRBV27	TRBJ1-6	once	NA	TGTGCCAGCAGTTCAGGGAATTCACCCCTCCACTTT	CASSSGNSPLHF
TRBV4-2	TRBJ2-1	many	NA	TGTGCCAGCAGCCGAGAGTTCCCCGCCGGTAATGAGCAGTTCTTC	CASSREFPAGNEQFF
TRBV12-3/TRBV12-4	TRBJ2-3	NA	NA	TGTGCCAGCAGCGTTGGCGGGGCAGATACGCAGTATTTT	CASSVGGADTQYF
TRBV18	TRBJ2-1	NA	TRBD2	TGTGCCAGCTCACAACTACTAGCGGGGGCCTATCCCAATGAGCAGTTCTTC	CASSQLLAGAYPNEQFF
TRBV2	TRBJ1-2	many	NA	TGTGCCAGCAGTGGGGACTTTAACTATGGCTACACCTTC	CASSGDFNYGYTF
TRBV18	TRBJ2-5	NA	NA	TGTGCCAGCTCACCGAGCCCGACAGTGTCCCAGTACTTC	CASSPSPTVSQYF
TRBV5-4	TRBJ2-7	few	TRBD2	TGTGCCAGCAGACGTTGGGGGGGTTCCTACGAGCAGTACTTC	CASRRWGGSYEQYF
TRBV5-4	TRBJ2-1	NA	TRBD2	TGTGCCAGCAGCTTGGGGGGGACTAGCGGGAGTTATGAGCAGTTCTTC	CASSLGGTSGSYEQFF
TRBV6-5	TRBJ2-6	NA	NA	TGTGCCAGCATGCCCTCGGGGAGTGGGGCCAACGTCCTGACTTTC	CASMPSGSGANVLTF
TRBV19	TRBJ1-2	NA	TRBD1	TGTGCCAGTAGCCAGGGGGGGGACAGGCGATATGGCTACACCTTC	CASSQGGDRRYGYTF
TRBV9	TRBJ2-3	NA	TRBD1	TGTGCCAGCAGCGTCCGTAGGGACAGGGCAACAGATACGCAGTATTTT	CASSVRRDRATDTQYF
TRBV5-6	TRBJ2-2	NA	NA	TGTGCCAGCGGACTCAGCGGCACCGGGGAGCTGTTTTTT	CASGLSGTGELFF
TRBV3-1/TRBV3-2	TRBJ2-7	once	TRBD2	TGTGCCAGCAGCCAAGATCCGGAGCTAGCGGGAGGGCCCTACGAGCAGTACTTC	CASSQDPELAGGPYEQYF
TRBV7-3	TRBJ2-1	NA	NA	TGTGCCAGCACCCTGTCTCTGCGGGAGAGGGGGGCCTCCTACAATGAGCAGTTCTTC	CASTLSLRERGASYNEQFF
TRBV10-3	TRBJ2-7	NA	TRBD2	TGTGCCATCAGTGACCCGGGACTAGTAGGCTACGAGCAGTACTTC	CAISDPGLVGYEQYF
TRBV7-2	TRBJ2-4	NA	NA	TGTGCCAGCAGCTTAGATTCAGGGATAGCCAAAAACATTCAGTACTTC	CASSLDSGIAKNIQYF
TRBV10-3	TRBJ2-7	NA	NA	TGTGCCATCAGTGAACGGGCGGGCCAAGGTGACGAGCAGTACTTC	CAISERAGQGDEQYF
TRBV10-3	TRBJ2-1	NA	TRBD1	TGTGCCATCAGTAACACACAGGGGTCGGATGAGCAGTTCTTC	CAISNTQGSDEQFF
TRBV6-5	TRBJ2-1	NA	NA	TGTGCCAGCAGGCAGGGGGGCAGGGATGAGCAGTTCTTC	CASRQGGRDEQFF
TRBV5-1	TRBJ2-7	NA	TRBD1	TGCGCCAGCAGCTCGACAGGGGGGAGCTACGAGCAGTACTTC	CASSSTGGSYEQYF
TRBV28	TRBJ2-3	once	NA	TGTGCCAGCAGAACTGGGGGGGCTGGAGATACGCAGTATTTT	CASRTGGAGDTQYF
TRBV6-1	TRBJ1-3	few	NA	TGTGCCAGCAGTGAACGTCTTAACTCGCCTGGAAACACCATATATTTT	CASSERLNSPGNTIYF
TRBV5-1	TRBJ2-2	NA	NA	TGCGCCAGCAGGCGAGACAGTAACACCGGGGAGCTGTTTTTT	CASRRDSNTGELFF
TRBV18	TRBJ2-1	NA	NA	TGTGCCAGCTCACCAGAGTGGGACATCTACAATGAGCAGTTCTTC	CASSPEWDIYNEQFF
TRBV28	TRBJ2-1	NA	NA	TGTGCCAGCAGTTCTGAGGGCGCCTCCTACAATGAGCAGTTCTTC	CASSSEGASYNEQFF
TRBV3-1/TRBV3-2	TRBJ2-7	NA	NA	TGTGCCAGCAGCCCGAGCTCCTACGAGCAGTACTTC	CASSPSSYEQYF
TRBV5-1	TRBJ2-5	NA	TRBD1	TGCGCCAGCAGCTCCTTCGGGACAGGGGGCGTAGAGACCCAGTACTTC	CASSSFGTGGVETQYF
TRBV6-5	TRBJ1-4	NA	NA	TGTGCCAGCAAACTCACCCGAGGGCCTAATGAAAAACTGTTTTTT	CASKLTRGPNEKLFF
TRBV4-2	TRBJ2-1	NA	TRBD2	TGTGCCAGCAGCCACCCAGACGCTAGCGGGATTGAGCAGTTCTTC	CASSHPDASGIEQFF
TRBV9	TRBJ1-1	NA	NA	TGTGCCAGCAGCGCCAACAGGGTTGGCACTGAAGCTTTCTTT	CASSANRVGTEAFF
TRBV15	TRBJ1-4	once	NA	TGTGCCACCAGCAGATATCGGAATGAAAAACTGTTTTTT	CATSRYRNEKLFF
TRBV7-2	TRBJ1-5	few	NA	TGTGCCAGCAGCTTCAGTTCATCTCATCTAGAACGCAATCAGCCCCAGCATTTT	CASSFSSSHLERNQPQHF